This T cell receptor (beta chain) was sequenced in a study of shared clonotypes between healthy human individuals. At the level of the study: The plates for each donor numbered three CD4 naive, three CD4 memory, two CD8 naive and one CD8 memory. Findings of the study overall: With a handful of donors compared, roughly 5% of naive CD4 clonotypes were shared. The small donor group covered limited genetic and exposure diversity.

In the naive CD8 group, cells lacked CD45RO and were positively selected for CCR7, so terminally differentiated effector memory CD45RA+ cells were left out. With respect to this clone: Its antigen is undetermined.

Trimming shortened V by 2 bases and J by 5 bases, and 8 bases separated the two germline ends. The germline V gene has CDR1 MNHEY and CDR2 SMNVEV (reference sequence). The CDR3 sequence is 13 residues long. Assay used: immunoSEQ multiplex PCR; TCRdb lists only in-frame clones, some missing. This table has roughly 2.1 million clones, roughly 91% appearing once. The sequence derives from a young man in good health. Some clones in this sample may be carry-over from other donors' samples. This sequence joins TRBV27 and TRBJ2-3, with TRBD2 as a possible D gene (6 bases). The sequenced sample was naive CD8+ T cells from PBMCs. CDR3 nucleotide sequence: TGTGCCAGCAGTTTAGGGACTGTAGATACGCAGTATTTT. Translation gives CASSLGTVDTQYF.